This passage covers 32 T cell receptor beta chains from one sample sequenced in a study of cytomegalovirus exposure and HLA in healthy donors. In the PCR, 60 Vbeta and 13 Jbeta primers were used. Repertoires were generated with immunoSEQ multiplex PCR, while TCRdb's copy carries only in-frame clones and drops some. The repertoire includes some 140,000 clones, 66% of them detected once, and approximately 1.6% sits in the top ten. The sample was PBMCs. The receptors stem from a human donor in good health.

The chain couples TRBV10-2 to TRBJ2-7, with 9 bases matching TRBD1. Germline CDR1 is WSHSY and CDR2 is SAAADI. There are 13 residues in the CDR3. With V trimmed by 9 bases and J by 6 bases, 9 bases remained unmatched. CDR3 residues: CARRDRVALEQYF. The CDR3 coding sequence is TGCGCCAGAAGGGACAGGGTGGCTCTCGAGCAGTACTTC.

The rearrangement links TRBV18 to TRBJ2-3; 8 nucleotides line up with TRBD1. This CDR3 spans 18 amino acids. In germline, CDR1 is KGHSH, CDR2 LQKENI. V trimming: 3 bases; J trimming: 5 bases; junction bases outside the gene matches: 16. The CDR3 region is CASSPSGQGGMVIDTQYF. The CDR3 bases are TGTGCCAGCTCACCTTCCGGACAGGGCGGGATGGTGATAGATACGCAGTATTTT.

A single count supports this clone. The rearrangement joins TRBV20-1 to TRBJ2-1; D perhaps matches TRBD2 (6 bases). The CDR3 is 11 residues long. V was clipped by 3 bases and J by 6 bases, with 6 bases between them. Germline V lookup: CDR1 DFQATT, CDR2 SNEGSKA (reference sequence). The CDR3 region has the DNA TGCAGTGCTAGGGGGGGCAATGAGCAGTTCTTC. Translated: CSARGGNEQFF.

The chain uses TRBV27 and TRBJ1-2, with 9 bases identical to TRBD1. From germline, CDR1 is MNHEY and CDR2 SMNVEV (reference sequence). The CDR3 contains 15 residues. V trimming: 1 base; J trimming: 4 bases; junction bases outside the gene matches: 4. The CDR3 here is CASSLWGQGGYGYTF. The CDR3 nucleotides read TGTGCCAGCAGTTTATGGGGACAGGGAGGCTATGGCTACACCTTC.

This CDR3 reads CASSRRRSDEQFF. CDR3 nucleotide sequence: TGTGCCAGTAGCCGGAGAAGATCGGATGAGCAGTTCTTC. The V call is TRBV19, the J call TRBJ2-1, with D uncertain. From germline, CDR1 is LNHDA and CDR2 SQIVND (reference sequence). V lost 6 bases and J 8 bases, leaving 14 bases between the germline ends. This CDR3 spans 13 amino acids.

V and J are TRBV28 and TRBJ2-3; 9 bases are a match to TRBD2. The V and J ends lost 6 bases and 4 bases, in that order; junction bases with no gene match: 8. The CDR3 runs 15 residues. CDR1 and CDR2 (germline): MDHEN, SYDVKM. The CDR3 DNA is TGTGCCAGCAGCCCTCCGGAGCGGGAGGCAGATACGCAGTATTTT. It codes for CASSPPEREADTQYF.

This clone was seen more than once but under ten times. This sequence joins TRBV5-1 and TRBJ2-7; D uncertain. The ends were cut back, 0 bases at V and 6 bases at J, with 13 bases in the middle. The V gene's germline CDR1 is SGHRS and CDR2 YFSETQ. This CDR3 comprises 14 residues. CDR3 bases: TGCGCCAGCAGCTTGGCCACTGCTCGTTCCGAGCAGTACTTC. It is translated as CASSLATARSEQYF.

The genes are TRBV25-1 and TRBJ2-3; D might be TRBD1 (5 bases). This CDR3 region has 13 residues. Trimming took 5 bases from V and 4 from J, leaving 10 bases between them. Germline-derived CDR1 and CDR2 are MGHDK and SYGVNS. The CDR3 nucleotides are TGTGCCAGCAGTTCCAGGGCCCCAGATACGCAGTATTTT. It codes for CASSSRAPDTQYF.

This chain connects TRBV5-8 to TRBJ1-5, with unresolved D. Germline V CDR1 and CDR2: SGHTS, YDEGEE. This CDR3 region has 13 residues. V lost 1 base and J lost 10, with 12 bases in between. CDR3 region: CASSLSRGNPQHF. Here the CDR3 DNA reads TGTGCCAGCAGCTTGAGCAGAGGGAATCCCCAGCATTTT.

This chain joins TRBV2 and TRBJ2-7, with TRBD2 as a possible D gene (6 bases). The V end lost 6 bases, the J end lost 2 bases, and 14 bases lay between the germline ends. The CDR3 runs 14 residues. Germline CDR1 is SNHLY and CDR2 is FYNNEI. CDR3 DNA: TGTGCCAGCAGCCCGAGGCTAGCGACCTACGAGCAGTACTTC. It codes for CASSPRLATYEQYF. Full variable domain (rest looked up from reference TRBV2 and TRBJ2-7): EPEVTQTPSHQVTQMGQEVILRCVPISNHLYFYWYRQILGQKVEFLVSFYNNEISEKSEIFDDQFSVERPDGSNFTLKIRSTKLEDSAMYFCASSPRLATYEQYFGPGTRLTVT.

This clone was picked up one time. V is TRBV7-6 and J is TRBJ2-7, with unresolved D. V shed 5 bases and J shed 6 bases, with 17 bases lying between them. The CDR3 has 14 amino acids. CDR1 is SGHVS, CDR2 FNYEAQ, per germline. CDR3 region: CASSPTPFGGEQYF. The CDR3 nucleotides are TGTGCCAGCAGCCCCACGCCGTTCGGTGGCGAGCAGTACTTC.

The CDR3 spells CASSNRQGKNTGELFF. In DNA form, the CDR3 reads TGTGCCAGCAGCAACCGACAGGGGAAAAACACCGGGGAGCTGTTTTTT. The chain recombines TRBV7-6 with TRBJ2-2; 8 nucleotides agree with TRBD1. Germline CDR1 SGHVS, CDR2 FNYEAQ. V shed 5 bases and J 2 bases; nucleotides not matched to a gene: 7. The CDR3 is 16 residues long.

The chain has TRBV7-2 and TRBJ2-2, with 10 bases aligning to TRBD2. The CDR3 consists of 17 residues. Trimming at V came to 3 bases and at J to 1 base, leaving 5 bases not matched to a gene. Germline V CDR1 and CDR2: SGHTA, FQGNSA. The CDR3 DNA is TGTGCCAGCAGCTTTACCCGACTAGCGGGGAACACCGGGGAGCTGTTTTTT. This gives the protein CASSFTRLAGNTGELFF.

V usage is TRBV5-8 and J usage is TRBJ2-7; 10 bases map to TRBD1. V shed 8 bases, J shed 2 bases, and the junction held 10 bases outside the gene matches. This CDR3 is built from 15 residues. Germline CDR1 reads SGHTS; CDR2 reads YDEGEE. The chain's CDR3 is CASGAPGQGTYEQYF. Here the CDR3 DNA reads TGTGCCAGTGGGGCCCCGGGACAGGGGACCTACGAGCAGTACTTC.

J is TRBJ2-5 and V is TRBV23-1, with 9 bases that match TRBD1. The closer fit of TRBJ2-7 to the DNA end suggests the J call may be wrong. TRBV23-1 is known as an ORF, though its function is uncertain. The CDR3 covers 16 residues. In DNA, the CDR3 is TGCGCCAGCAGTCGCCTCCGGGACAGGGCCTCCTACGAGCAGTACTTC. Translation gives CASSRLRDRASYEQYF.

This chain uses TRBV5-1 with TRBJ2-2; no definite D call. Trimming took off 0 bases at V and 1 base at J, with 4 bases between the two ends. This CDR3 contains 14 residues. Germline V gene lookup returns CDR1 SGHRS and CDR2 YFSETQ. CDR3 sequence (DNA): TGCGCCAGCAGCTTGGACATGAACACCGGGGAGCTGTTTTTT. This translates into CASSLDMNTGELFF.

This clone was counted only a few times. The chain uses TRBV7-9 and TRBJ2-2; 9 nucleotides agree with TRBD2. J lost 4 bases, V lost 7 bases, and 7 bases had no gene match. The CDR3 contains 15 residues. The germline gives CDR1 SEHNR, CDR2 FQNEAQ (reference sequence). DNA for the CDR3: TGTGCCAGCACCCAGCGGCGGGAGGGCACCGGGGAGCTGTTTTTT. Protein product: CASTQRREGTGELFF. The entire variable domain, with the rest obtained from reference TRBV7-9 and TRBJ2-2, is as follows: DTGVSQNPRHKITKRGQNVTFRCDPISEHNRLYWYRQTLGQGPEFLTYFQNEAQLEKSRLLSDRFSAERPKGSFSTLEIQRTEQGDSAMYLCASTQRREGTGELFFGEGSRLTVL.

This chain joins TRBV10-3 and TRBJ2-3, with D maybe TRBD1 (7 bases). Trimming cost V 6 bases and J 4 bases, with 17 bases left between them. This CDR3 is built from 15 residues. Germline V CDR1 and CDR2: ENHRY, SYGVKD. This chain's CDR3 is CAIRQQGGSSDTQYF. Here the CDR3 DNA reads TGTGCCATCAGACAGCAGGGGGGAAGCTCAGATACGCAGTATTTT.

This clone was observed a few times. The chain combines TRBV19 with TRBJ1-4; no clear D gene. CDR1 LNHDA and CDR2 SQIVND come from the germline V gene (reference sequence). V dropped 9 bases and J dropped 8 bases, with 10 bases sitting between them. There are 11 residues in the CDR3. The CDR3 region is CASLSGEKLFF. CDR3 coding DNA: TGTGCCAGCCTCAGTGGCGAAAAACTGTTTTTT.

This clone was counted between two and nine times. The CDR3 coding sequence is TGTGCCAGCAGCTTAGACCTATCCGGTGCATACGAGCAGTACTTC. Protein: CASSLDLSGAYEQYF. The rearrangement links TRBV7-2 to TRBJ2-7; no clear D. Germline CDR1 is SGHTA and CDR2 is FQGNSA. This CDR3 is built from 15 residues. The germline V and J ends were trimmed by 1 base and 4 bases, with 14 bases remaining between them.

This chain connects TRBV28 to TRBJ1-5; no definite D call. Trimming took off 3 bases at V and 0 bases at J, with 15 bases between the two ends. The CDR3 contains 17 residues. Germline V gene lookup returns CDR1 MDHEN and CDR2 SYDVKM. CDR3 sequence: CASSFGQALNSNQPQHF. In DNA form, the CDR3 reads TGTGCCAGCAGTTTCGGCCAGGCTTTGAATAGCAATCAGCCCCAGCATTTT.

The table lists this clone with a few counts. The J gene is TRBJ2-2, the V gene TRBV7-2; TRBD1 aligns across 8 bases. Germline CDR1 and CDR2: SGHTA and FQGNSA. Trimming at V came to 4 bases and at J to 0 bases, leaving 4 bases not matched to a gene. The CDR3 has 16 amino acids. CDR3: CASSSGQGPNTGELFF. CDR3 nucleotides: TGTGCCAGCAGCTCCGGACAGGGACCGAACACCGGGGAGCTGTTTTTT.

This clone was recorded a few times. The genes are TRBV11-1 and TRBJ1-3; D uncertain. This CDR3 is built from 13 residues. Per germline, CDR1 SGHAT and CDR2 FQDESV (reference sequence). V dropped 5 bases and J dropped 9 bases, with 14 bases sitting between them. The CDR3 sequence: CASSAGGLSTIYF. The DNA of the CDR3 is TGTGCCAGCAGCGCGGGAGGGCTCTCCACCATATATTTT.

The rearrangement uses TRBV11-2 and TRBJ2-5; a possible D gene is TRBD1 (5 bases). V was shortened by 9 bases and J by 5 bases, with 10 bases between the two germline ends. In germline, CDR1 is SGHAT, CDR2 FQNNGV. CDR3 size: 11 residues. The CDR3 nucleotides read TGTGCCAGTCGACAGTGGGAGACCCAGTACTTC. Translation gives CASRQWETQYF.

The chain joins TRBV7-2 to TRBJ1-5; possible D gene TRBD1, 6 bases. V was clipped by 5 bases and J by 1 base, with 9 bases between them. The germline gives CDR1 SGHTA, CDR2 FQGNSA. This CDR3 spans 14 amino acids. This chain's CDR3 is CASSLGQSNQPQHF. CDR3 DNA sequence: TGTGCCAGCAGCCTAGGACAGAGCAATCAGCCCCAGCATTTT.

CDR3: CASSDPQGSNEKLFF. In DNA form, the CDR3 reads TGTGCCAGCAGTGACCCACAGGGTTCTAATGAAAAACTGTTTTTT. The chain has TRBV6-1 and TRBJ1-4; the D gene is possibly TRBD1 (6 bases). Germline V gene sequence: CDR1 MNHNS, CDR2 SASEGT. This CDR3 region has 15 residues. V gave up 3 bases and J gave up 3 bases, with 11 bases separating them.

This clone has more than one count but fewer than ten. The chain employs TRBV19 and TRBJ2-7; a weak D match, TRBD1 (5 bases). The CDR3 has 14 residues. Germline assignment: CDR1 LNHDA and CDR2 SQIVND (reference sequence). The V and J ends lost 2 bases and 2 bases respectively, with 10 bases between them. The chain's CDR3 is CASSISGIPYEQYF. In DNA form, the CDR3 reads TGTGCCAGTAGTATATCAGGGATCCCCTACGAGCAGTACTTC.

This rearrangement joins TRBV4-1 to TRBJ2-3; D possibly corresponds to TRBD1 (5 bases). The CDR3 covers 12 residues. Trimming pared 4 bases from V and 5 bases from J, leaving 7 bases between. Germline loops: CDR1 MGHRA, CDR2 YSYEKL. CDR3 coding DNA: TGCGCCAGCAGCCCCCAGGGAGATACGCAGTATTTT. Its translation is CASSPQGDTQYF.

The J gene is TRBJ2-3, the V gene TRBV15, with D unclear. This CDR3 has 15 residues. Germline V lookup: CDR1 LNHNV, CDR2 YYDKDF (reference sequence). The V end was cut by 1 base, the J end by 0 bases, with 8 bases between. As DNA, the CDR3 is TGTGCCACCAGCAGAGCTCGAGGTAGCACAGATACGCAGTATTTT. Translating gives CATSRARGSTDTQYF.

This chain uses TRBV7-6 with TRBJ1-1; 11 bases are shared with TRBD1. After removal of 4 bases from V and 5 bases from J, the junction contained 6 bases not matched to a gene. Germline CDR1 is SGHVS and CDR2 is FNYEAQ. The CDR3 contains 15 residues. The CDR3 bases are TGTGCCAGCAGCTCATGGACAGGGGGCGAAACTGAAGCTTTCTTT. It codes for CASSSWTGGETEAFF. The full variable domain, with the rest looked up from reference TRBV7-6 and TRBJ1-1, is GAGVSQSPRYKVTKRGQDVALRCDPISGHVSLYWYRQALGQGPEFLTYFNYEAQQDKSGLPNDRFSAERPEGSISTLTIQRTEQRDSAMYRCASSSWTGGETEAFFGQGTRLTVV.

The V and J genes are TRBV19 and TRBJ1-2, with a weak D call TRBD1 (6 bases). The CDR3 is 15 amino acids. V lost 4 bases and J lost 4, with 16 bases in between. Germline CDR1 reads LNHDA; CDR2 reads SQIVND (reference sequence). CDR3 region: CASSTPGRGGYGYTF. In nucleotides, the CDR3 is TGTGCCAGTAGTACCCCAGGGAGGGGGGGCTATGGCTACACCTTC.

This chain uses TRBV7-9 with TRBJ2-1, with 14 positions matching TRBD2. Germline V gene data show CDR1 as SEHNR and CDR2 as FQNEAQ (reference sequence). The CDR3 is 16 amino acids. The junction had 12 bases not matched to a gene; V was cut back by 11 bases and J by 6 bases. CDR3 sequence reads: CAVKNSTSGRGNEQFF. CDR3 in DNA: TGTGCCGTCAAAAATTCGACTAGCGGGAGGGGCAATGAGCAGTTCTTC.